This T cell receptor beta chain was found in a study of blood T cell repertoires in COVID-19. Study in general: Specimens from acute and convalescent COVID-19 originated in the United States, Italy and Spain. The cDNA or gDNA used as material had been derived from T cells, B-cell-depleted T cells, or PBMCs.

The CDR3 covers 18 residues. Germline loops: CDR1 LNHDA, CDR2 SQIVND (reference sequence). Losses at the gene ends were 7 bases for V and 3 bases for J; bases not matched to a gene: 17. Under the authors' procedure: Counts of nucleated cells, estimated from reference gene primer amplification, were obtained. The assay was immunoSEQ multiplex PCR, and TCRdb's table has in-frame clones only and misses some. V, J and clone size reflect that table, while D and trimming were determined from the DNA. The sample yields 400,000 to 500,000 clones, roughly 85% seen once. This clonotype was obtained from a woman in her twenties or thirties with active or convalescent COVID-19. The chain combines TRBV19 with TRBJ2-1, with 8 bases lining up with TRBD2. The sequenced material came from peripheral blood. The CDR3 DNA reads TGTGCCAGTACCCCCAGATCAGTGCGGGAGGAGGGCTACAATGAGCAGTTCTTC. Translation gives CASTPRSVREEGYNEQFF.